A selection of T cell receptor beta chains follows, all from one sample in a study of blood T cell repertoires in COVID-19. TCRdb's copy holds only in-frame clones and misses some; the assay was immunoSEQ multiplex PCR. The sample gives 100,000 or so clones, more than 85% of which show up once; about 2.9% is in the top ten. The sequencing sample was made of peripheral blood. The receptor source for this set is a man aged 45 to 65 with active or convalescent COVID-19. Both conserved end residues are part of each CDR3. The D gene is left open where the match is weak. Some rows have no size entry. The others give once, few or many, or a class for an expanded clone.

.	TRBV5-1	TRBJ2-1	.	TGCGCCAGCAGCTCCGACGGGAGCTCCTACAATGAGCAGTTCTTC	CASSSDGSSYNEQFF
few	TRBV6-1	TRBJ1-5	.	TGTGCCAGCAGTGAAAACCCCATATCGCTATATAGCAATCAGCCCCAGCATTTT	CASSENPISLYSNQPQHF
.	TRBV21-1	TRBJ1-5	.	TGTGCCAGCAGAAAGCACAGGGAAGGCAATCAGCCCCAGCATTTT	CASRKHREGNQPQHF
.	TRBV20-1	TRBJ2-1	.	TGCAGTGCTAGTCCGGCCTACAATGAGCAGTTCTTC	CSASPAYNEQFF
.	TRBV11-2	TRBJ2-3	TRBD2	TGTGCCAGCAGCTCACTAGCGGGGGTCACAGATACGCAGTATTTT	CASSSLAGVTDTQYF
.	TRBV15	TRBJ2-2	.	TGTGCCACCAGCCCAGCGGCAATTCCCGGGGAGCTGTTTTTT	CATSPAAIPGELFF
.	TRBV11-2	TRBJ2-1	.	TGTGCCAGCAGCATCCGTTCTGAGCAGTTCTTC	CASSIRSEQFF
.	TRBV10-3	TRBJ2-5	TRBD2	TGTGCCATCAGTAGCGGACTAGCGGGGGCCCAAGAGACCCAGTACTTC	CAISSGLAGAQETQYF
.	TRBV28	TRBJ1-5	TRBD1	TGTGCCAGCCGCTGGGACAGGGGCGTCTATCAGCCCCAGCATTTT	CASRWDRGVYQPQHF
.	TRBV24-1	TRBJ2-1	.	TGTGCCACCAGCCCCGGGGCCTACAATGAGCAGTTCTTC	CATSPGAYNEQFF
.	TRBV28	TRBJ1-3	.	TGTGCCAGCAGTTTCTATGGTTCTGGAAACACCATATATTTT	CASSFYGSGNTIYF
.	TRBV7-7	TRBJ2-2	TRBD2	TGTGCCAGCAGCTTAACTAGCGGGGCGAACACCGGGGAGCTGTTTTTT	CASSLTSGANTGELFF
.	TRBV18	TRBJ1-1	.	TGTGCCAGCTCACCTGGCGGTGAAGCTTTCTTT	CASSPGGEAFF
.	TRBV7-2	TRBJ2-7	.	TGTGCCAGCAGCTTAGTGGATGCAGGGCTGGGGTACGAGCAGTACTTC	CASSLVDAGLGYEQYF
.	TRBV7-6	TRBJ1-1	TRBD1	TGTGCCAGCAGCTTAAGGGGGACAGGGGGAGGGAACACTGAAGCTTTCTTT	CASSLRGTGGGNTEAFF
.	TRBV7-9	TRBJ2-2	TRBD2	TGTGCCAGCTTCCTCGGCGGGGGGAACACCGGGGAGCTGTTTTTT	CASFLGGGNTGELFF